Presented here are 8 T cell receptor beta chains from one specimen sequenced in a study of preoperative IRX-2 immunotherapy in early breast cancer. Profiling relied on immunoSEQ multiplex PCR, and the TCRdb table lists in-frame clones only, not all of them. Here the sample spans around 57,000 clones, roughly 94% being singletons. Treatment specified: preoperative locoregional IRX-2 cytokine immunotherapy. The sample was acquired from a patient treated with IRX-2 immunotherapy. These receptors all come from a human donor with breast cancer.

This clone appeared once. This chain links TRBV5-1 with TRBJ2-1; D is unclear. Trimming shortened V by 3 bases and J by 3 bases, and 7 bases separated the two germline ends. The germline CDR1 and CDR2 sequences are SGHRS and YFSETQ. The CDR3 runs to 13 residues. The CDR3 DNA reads as TGCGCCAGCAGCTCACAGATCTACAATGAGCAGTTCTTC. As protein: CASSSQIYNEQFF.

J is TRBJ2-5 and V is TRBV4-3, with 11 positions matching TRBD2. Germline V gene sequence: CDR1 LGHNA, CDR2 YSLEER. After removal of 4 bases from V and 4 bases from J, the junction contained 2 bases not matched to a gene. This CDR3 has 14 amino acids. The CDR3 DNA follows: TGCGCCAGCAGCCCCGGGACTAGCGGAGAGACCCAGTACTTC. Protein sequence: CASSPGTSGETQYF.

The chain couples TRBV6-1 to TRBJ1-2; D not certain. Between the trimmed V and J ends, which lost 7 bases and 0 bases, there was a span of 9 bases. This CDR3 is built from 13 residues. Germline V lookup: CDR1 MNHNS, CDR2 SASEGT. DNA of the CDR3: TGTGCCAGCAAGGATCCTGCTAACTATGGCTACACCTTC. Translating gives CASKDPANYGYTF.

The chain links TRBV27 to TRBJ2-1, with D maybe TRBD1 (6 bases). Trimming took off 4 bases at V and 0 bases at J, with 16 bases between the two ends. The germline V gene encodes CDR1 MNHEY and CDR2 SMNVEV (reference sequence). The CDR3 covers 17 residues. The CDR3 protein is CASSSMFRDNSYNEQFF. In nucleotides, the CDR3 is TGTGCCAGCAGTTCAATGTTCCGGGACAACTCCTACAATGAGCAGTTCTTC.

V usage is TRBV29-1 and J usage is TRBJ2-1; no definite D call. Germline assignment: CDR1 SQVTM and CDR2 ANQGSEA. The CDR3 loop spans 14 amino acids. Trimming took off 7 bases at V and 1 base at J, with 14 bases between the two ends. The CDR3, as DNA: TGCAGCGCAGATTGGGCAGTGTCCTACAATGAGCAGTTCTTC. Its protein is CSADWAVSYNEQFF.

CDR3 bases: TGTGCCAGCAGCTTGGGGCCGGGACAGGGTAACTACGAGCAGTACTTC. This encodes CASSLGPGQGNYEQYF. The chain recombines TRBV7-9 with TRBJ2-7, with TRBD1 identical over 9 bases. V shed 3 bases and J 3 bases; nucleotides not matched to a gene: 9. Germline-derived CDR1 and CDR2 are SEHNR and FQNEAQ (reference sequence). The CDR3 runs to 16 residues. The variable domain in full, with the rest retrieved from reference TRBV7-9 and TRBJ2-7, is DTGVSQNPRHKITKRGQNVTFRCDPISEHNRLYWYRQTLGQGPEFLTYFQNEAQLEKSRLLSDRFSAERPKGSFSTLEIQRTEQGDSAMYLCASSLGPGQGNYEQYFGPGTRLTVT.

The genes are TRBV7-9 and TRBJ2-1; TRBD2 aligns across 7 bases. CDR3 size: 13 residues. With 10 bases clipped from V and 0 bases from J, the junction kept 3 bases outside the gene matches. Germline loops: CDR1 SEHNR, CDR2 FQNEAQ (reference sequence). The CDR3 DNA is TGTGCCATCCTAGCGGACTCCTACAATGAGCAGTTCTTC. It is translated as CAILADSYNEQFF.

This chain uses TRBV5-1 with TRBJ2-2; D is ambiguous. Germline V gene lookup returns CDR1 SGHRS and CDR2 YFSETQ. Deletions cut 0 bases from V and 3 bases from J, with 12 bases between. The CDR3 runs to 16 residues. The CDR3 nucleotides are TGCGCCAGCAGCTTGGGTCGGCAGCTCCACACCGGGGAGCTGTTTTTT. This translates into CASSLGRQLHTGELFF.